The sample holds a few counts of the clone carrying this T cell receptor (beta chain). Its antigen remains unidentified. The source of the sample is a study of vaccination effects on CD4 cells after COVID-19. TCRdb keeps only in-frame clones here, not all; method: immunoSEQ multiplex PCR. The sample has some 19,000 clones, around 74% seen once; the top ten hold approximately 40%. Peptide-pool stimulation followed by sequencing identified expanded antigen-specific CD4+ clonotypes in the ViraFEST assay. Investigators separated out CD4+ T cells once around nine days of culture had passed. Infection with SARS-CoV-2 occurred in the person between March and December 2020, and PCR confirmed it. The starting material was CD4+ T cells from PBMCs cultured with a peptide pool, obtained before COVID-19 vaccination. The receptor comes from a human donor who had a prior SARS-CoV-2 infection.

In nucleotides, the CDR3 is TGTGCCAGCAGCCAAGATTGGGGTAACGGCTACACCTTC. It is translated as CASSQDWGNGYTF. V is TRBV4-2 and J is TRBJ1-2; D not resolved. Per the germline V gene, CDR1 is LGHNA and CDR2 is YNFKEQ. V was clipped by 0 bases and J by 8 bases, with 10 bases between them. The CDR3 is 13 amino acids.